The 20 T cell receptor beta chains below come from one sample, sequenced in a study of blood T cell repertoires in COVID-19. Assay used: immunoSEQ multiplex PCR; TCRdb lists only in-frame clones, some missing. The sample contains 100,000 or so clones, around nine tenths of which appear only once. Sequencing was done on a sample of peripheral blood. The receptors stem from a man aged 50 or older with active or convalescent COVID-19.

J is TRBJ2-7 and V is TRBV5-4; 7 positions agree with TRBD2. Trimming took 5 bases from V and 2 from J; bases not matched to a gene: 10. Germline CDR1 and CDR2: SGHNT and YYREEE (reference sequence). The CDR3 contains 15 residues. CDR3 region: CASSPGLDNTYEQYF. In nucleotides, the CDR3 is TGTGCCAGCAGTCCAGGACTAGACAACACCTACGAGCAGTACTTC.

The CDR3 is CASNRLNSPLHF. The CDR3 nucleotides read TGTGCCAGTAACAGATTAAATTCACCCCTCCACTTT. The chain combines TRBV11-2 with TRBJ1-6; D is ambiguous. This CDR3 contains 12 residues. The V end was cut by 9 bases, the J end by 7 bases, with 10 bases between. Per the germline V gene, CDR1 is SGHAT and CDR2 is FQNNGV.

CDR3 protein: CASSPEVSYNEQFF. The CDR3 DNA sequence: TGCGCCAGCAGCCCTGAGGTGTCCTACAATGAGCAGTTCTTC. The genes are TRBV4-3 and TRBJ2-1; D gene unclear. The CDR3 runs to 14 residues. CDR1 and CDR2 from the germline V gene are LGHNA and YSLEER. Trimming cost V 4 bases and J 1 base, with 8 bases left between them.

The chain joins TRBV18 to TRBJ1-4, with TRBD1 matching over 8 bases. The CDR3 contains 16 residues. CDR1 is KGHSH, CDR2 LQKENI, per germline. V lost 6 bases and J lost 0; bases outside the gene matches: 6. CDR3 sequence reads: CASSRDRHATNEKLFF. CDR3 coding DNA: TGTGCCAGCTCGCGGGACAGGCATGCAACTAATGAAAAACTGTTTTTT.

This sequence joins TRBV3-1 (or the pseudogene TRBV3-2) and TRBJ2-7; weak D call: TRBD2 (7 bases). The CDR3 runs 16 residues. V was shortened by 3 bases and J by 2 bases, with 17 bases between the two germline ends. CDR1 is LGHDT, CDR2 YNNKEL, per germline (reference sequence). CDR3 coding DNA: TGTGCCAGCAGCCAGTCTCCCGGGGGGCCTCCCTACGAGCAGTACTTC. It translates to CASSQSPGGPPYEQYF.

This clone was found once. V and J are TRBV27 and TRBJ1-2, with a weak D call TRBD1 (6 bases). Trimming shortened V by 6 bases and J by 11 bases, and 13 bases separated the two germline ends. Germline V gene sequence: CDR1 MNHEY, CDR2 SMNVEV (reference sequence). The CDR3 totals 11 residues. The CDR3 sequence: CASRRTEPYTF. The CDR3 DNA is TGTGCCAGCAGGCGGACAGAACCTTACACCTTC.

J is TRBJ1-5 and V is TRBV4-2; D is possibly TRBD1 (5 bases). The CDR3 sequence is 14 residues long. Germline V gene data show CDR1 as LGHNA and CDR2 as YNFKEQ. The V and J ends lost 4 bases and 4 bases respectively, with 11 bases between them. CDR3 in DNA: TGTGCCAGCAGCCCCCGACAGATGAATCAGCCCCAGCATTTT. Translated, it gives CASSPRQMNQPQHF.

The chain is built from TRBV7-9 and TRBJ1-5; unclear D gene. Germline V CDR1 and CDR2: SEHNR, FQNEAQ (reference sequence). With 1 base removed from V and 6 bases from J, the gap between germline ends came to 7 bases. CDR3 size: 13 residues. The CDR3 loop is CASSLGAAQPQHF. The CDR3 region has the DNA TGTGCCAGCAGCTTAGGGGCAGCTCAGCCCCAGCATTTT.

The chain is built from TRBV4-1 and TRBJ2-5; tentative D call: TRBD2 (7 bases). The length of the CDR3 is 14 residues. Trimming removed 4 bases from V and 5 bases from J, with 14 bases in between. Germline V lookup: CDR1 MGHRA, CDR2 YSYEKL. The chain's CDR3 is CASSRGGAQETQYF. CDR3 coding DNA: TGCGCCAGCAGCCGAGGGGGGGCCCAGGAGACCCAGTACTTC.

V gene TRBV19 combines with J gene TRBJ1-1, with no clear D. The CDR3 length is 13 residues. V was clipped by 10 bases and J by 7 bases, with 19 bases between them. The germline gives CDR1 LNHDA, CDR2 SQIVND (reference sequence). CDR3 sequence: CATGSRSLIEAFF. The CDR3 DNA is TGTGCCACCGGGTCGCGGAGCCTTATTGAAGCTTTCTTT.

The chain uses TRBV7-2 and TRBJ1-5; D is undetermined. V was cut by 6 bases and J by 4 bases, with 19 bases left in between. The CDR3 spans 16 residues. Germline V CDR1 and CDR2: SGHTA, FQGNSA. For the CDR3, the DNA is TGTGCCAGCAGTTCAAGGGAGTCTGGAATAAATCAGCCCCAGCATTTT. Translation gives CASSSRESGINQPQHF.

The chain employs TRBV11-2 and TRBJ2-3; weak D call: TRBD1 (5 bases). Germline-derived CDR1 and CDR2 are SGHAT and FQNNGV. The CDR3 covers 14 residues. The V gene lost 3 bases and the J gene lost 1 base, with 8 bases spanning the gap. The CDR3 spells CASSLTRGTDTQYF. In DNA form, the CDR3 reads TGTGCCAGCAGCTTGACCAGGGGCACAGATACGCAGTATTTT.

The chain has TRBV18 and TRBJ2-7; a weak D match, TRBD2 (5 bases). V lost 1 base and J lost 7, with 11 bases in between. This CDR3 spans 13 amino acids. Germline CDR1 reads KGHSH; CDR2 reads LQKENI. The CDR3 DNA follows: TGTGCCAGCTCACCACAGGCCTCGGGAGAGCAGTACGTC. The encoded protein is CASSPQASGEQYV.

The chain links TRBV7-2 to TRBJ2-7, with TRBD2 matching 7 bases. CDR1 is SGHTA and CDR2 is FQGNSA in the germline V gene. The CDR3 is 14 amino acids. With 4 bases clipped from V and 2 bases from J, the junction kept 5 bases outside the gene matches. Here the CDR3 reads CASSSGTKPYEQYF. The DNA for the CDR3 is TGTGCCAGCAGCTCCGGGACTAAGCCCTACGAGCAGTACTTC.

The chain combines TRBV6-5 with TRBJ2-4, with D unresolved. Per the germline V gene, CDR1 is MNHEY and CDR2 is SVGAGI. The CDR3 extends over 16 amino acids. The ends were cut back, 2 bases at V and 0 bases at J, with 11 bases in the middle. The CDR3 is CASSYDMRIAKNIQYF. CDR3 coding DNA: TGTGCCAGCAGTTACGATATGCGGATAGCCAAAAACATTCAGTACTTC.

Of note for this clone: One junction end disagrees with the germline gene, perhaps due to a read error. The chain recombines TRBV24-1 with TRBJ2-7, with D possibly matching TRBD1 (6 bases). The germline gives CDR1 KGHDR, CDR2 SFDVKD. This CDR3 is built from 14 residues. For the CDR3, the DNA is TGTGCCATCAGTGATGGACAGTCTACCTACGAGCAGTACTTC. This codes for CAISDGQSTYEQYF.

Only a few counts were recorded for this clone. The gene calls are TRBV6-5 and TRBJ1-5; no firm D call. The V gene lost 6 bases and the J gene lost 2 bases, with 8 bases spanning the gap. The CDR3 runs to 13 residues. Germline-derived CDR1 and CDR2 are MNHEY and SVGAGI. CDR3 sequence (DNA): TGTGCCAGCAGGGGCTACGGCAATCAGCCCCAGCATTTT. Protein: CASRGYGNQPQHF.

The rearrangement uses TRBV18 and TRBJ2-7, with 9 bases that match TRBD1. The CDR3 totals 14 residues. Trimming at V came to 3 bases and at J to 6 bases, leaving 6 bases not matched to a gene. Per germline, CDR1 KGHSH and CDR2 LQKENI. The CDR3 bases are TGTGCCAGCTCACCTGGGACAGGGAATGCCGAGCAGTACGTC. It translates to CASSPGTGNAEQYV.

The J gene is TRBJ2-7, the V gene TRBV28, with D maybe TRBD2 (6 bases). The V gene's germline CDR1 is MDHEN and CDR2 SYDVKM. The ends were cut back, 5 bases at V and 6 bases at J, with 11 bases in the middle. This CDR3 comprises 12 residues. The CDR3 DNA reads as TGTGCCAGCAGTCTTCAGGGAGGCGAGCAGTACTTC. Translation: CASSLQGGEQYF. Full variable domain (remainder filled in from reference TRBV28 and TRBJ2-7): DVKVTQSSRYLVKRTGEKVFLECVQDMDHENMFWYRQDPGLGLRLIYFSYDVKMKEKGDIPEGYSVSREKKERFSLILESASTNQTSMYLCASSLQGGEQYFGPGTRLTVT.

The rearrangement uses TRBV7-7 and TRBJ2-3; D is unclear. The length of the CDR3 is 14 residues. Trimming pared 5 bases from V and 2 bases from J, leaving 11 bases between. Germline CDR1 SSHAT, CDR2 FNYEAQ (reference sequence). The CDR3 nucleotides are TGTGCCAGCAGCCAGATCCCCTCCACAGATACGCAGTATTTT. Its protein is CASSQIPSTDTQYF.